The source of this TCR beta chain is a study of CD8 T cells in ankylosing spondylitis. The study's findings and limits: There was a TCR beta motif, made of several highly homologous variants, that appeared characteristic of ankylosing spondylitis blood.

The length of the CDR3 is 15 residues. The ends were cut back, 3 bases at V and 0 bases at J, with 8 bases in the middle. The germline gives CDR1 LGHDT, CDR2 YNNKEL (reference sequence). Details on this clonotype: The target antigen is unknown.

Quantitative barcoded 5'-RACE was used to prepare TCR beta libraries. TCRdb ran MiXCR on the 5' RACE reads and lists one entry per CDR3 protein. The table lists 35,000 to 40,000 distinct CDR3 sequences, 16% of them singletons. The receptor was derived from a male donor with ankylosing spondylitis or in good health (not recorded which). The source material was blood. V is TRBV3-1 and J is TRBJ2-2, with unresolved D. CDR3 protein: CASSQTTPNTGELFF. The CDR3 nucleotides are TGTGCCAGCAGCCAGACGACACCGAACACCGGGGAGCTGTTTTTT. The whole variable domain, remainder taken from reference TRBV3-1 and TRBJ2-2, is DTAVSQTPKYLVTQMGNDKSIKCEQNLGHDTMYWYKQDSKKFLKIMFSYNNKELIINETVPNRFSPKSPDKAHLNLHINSLELGDSAVYFCASSQTTPNTGELFFGEGSRLTVL.